The clone carrying this TCR beta chain was recorded at least ten times. Its target is unknown. The data are from a study of human T cells and chemical hapten exposure. Findings and limits, study-wide: TCRs exceeding 1 in 1000 frequency stayed unchanged with DPC sensitization. Expanded TCR counts at PT1 were positively correlated with the patch test score.

Indicated time point: patch test 2, 6 weeks after DPC sensitization. The treatment here: therapeutic diphenylcyclopropenone sensitization with weekly scalp DPC. The V and J ends lost 0 bases and 4 bases respectively, with 14 bases between them. CDR1 is LGHNA, CDR2 YNFKEQ, per germline. The CDR3 runs to 16 residues. What the library attached to individual cDNA molecules were unique molecular identifiers. TCRdb processed the RACE reads anew with MiXCR; each CDR3 protein has one entry. The sample contains 360,000 or so distinct CDR3 sequences, about 6.3% of which appear only once. This chain links TRBV4-2 with TRBJ2-3; D tentatively fits TRBD1 or TRBD2 (6 bases each). The clonotype was recovered from a woman aged 18 to 35 with alopecia areata. Some clones in this sample may be carry-over from other donors' samples. The material was whole blood, obtained in connection with sensitization to the hapten diphenylcyclopropenone (DPC). The CDR3 region has the DNA TGTGCCAGCAGCCAAGAAAGGGGGGTCGGGGCAGATACGCAGTATTTT. Translating it yields CASSQERGVGADTQYF.